The source of this T cell receptor (beta chain) is a study of cytomegalovirus exposure and HLA in healthy donors. The donors were part of the roughly 120-subject validation cohort, which stood apart from the approximately 670-subject first cohort. Trimming at V came to 5 bases and at J to 2 bases, leaving 5 bases not matched to a gene. CDR1 is MGHRA and CDR2 is YSYEKL in the germline V gene. This CDR3 region has 14 residues. The method was immunoSEQ multiplex PCR; TCRdb's version includes in-frame clones alone and lacks a portion of them. Of 90,000 to 130,000 clones in the sample, roughly 95% were seen once.

This chain connects TRBV4-1 to TRBJ2-5, with 7 bases aligning to TRBD1. The source is a woman between 18 and 29 years old in good health and CMV-seronegative. Material for sequencing was PBMCs. CDR3 bases: TGCGCCAGCAGCACGCCGGGACAGCAAGAGACCCAGTACTTC. Protein: CASSTPGQQETQYF.